Shown below are 5 T cell receptor beta chains from a single sample sequenced in a study of blood T cell repertoires in COVID-19. Here immunoSEQ multiplex PCR was the method, and the copy in TCRdb shows in-frame clones only, minus some. The sample contains some 190,000 clones, about 80% of which appear only once. The sequenced sample was peripheral blood. The receptors originated from a man aged 55 to 70 with acute or convalescent COVID-19.

Points on this clone: Other DNA sequences in this sample translate to the same CDR3. The chain has TRBV18 and TRBJ1-3; D is unclear. The germline V gene has CDR1 KGHSH and CDR2 LQKENI. Trimming left V 2 bases short and J 0 bases short, with 5 bases between. The CDR3 runs to 14 residues. Written as DNA, the CDR3 is TGTGCCAGCTCACCAACTGGCTCTGGAAACACCATATATTTT. This codes for CASSPTGSGNTIYF.

This clone was detected once. The CDR3 DNA reads as TGTGCCAGCAGTGGGACAGGGGGCGGAAATCAGCCCCAGCATTTT. This encodes CASSGTGGGNQPQHF. V usage is TRBV2 and J usage is TRBJ1-5; 11 nucleotides align to TRBD1. The junction had 3 bases not matched to a gene; V was cut back by 4 bases and J by 4 bases. The CDR3 runs 15 residues. Germline V gene sequence: CDR1 SNHLY, CDR2 FYNNEI.

The chain is built from TRBV18 and TRBJ2-2, with D maybe TRBD2 (6 bases). V was pared by 1 base and J by 4 bases, with 16 bases between. The CDR3 is 17 residues long. The germline V gene has CDR1 KGHSH and CDR2 LQKENI. This chain's CDR3 is CASSPRLPGDSTGELFF. The DNA for the CDR3 is TGTGCCAGCTCACCACGTCTTCCGGGGGATTCCACCGGGGAGCTGTTTTTT.

This clone was observed once. The chain employs TRBV13 and TRBJ2-7; 8 bases line up with TRBD2. Trimming at V came to 7 bases and at J to 5 bases, leaving 16 bases not matched to a gene. The CDR3 totals 16 residues. The germline CDR1 and CDR2 sequences are PRHDT and FYEKMQ (reference sequence). The CDR3 region is CASTTGTGGGRHEQYF. In nucleotides, the CDR3 is TGTGCCAGCACCACAGGGACTGGCGGGGGGCGCCACGAGCAGTACTTC.

The V and J genes are TRBV11-2 and TRBJ2-3, with 9 bases that match TRBD2. This CDR3 has 14 residues. V was clipped by 7 bases and J by 6 bases; unmatched bases: 8. Germline V gene sequence: CDR1 SGHAT, CDR2 FQNNGV. The CDR3 nucleotides are TGTGCCAGCAATAGCGGGAGATGGAGGGATACGCAGTATTTT. Protein: CASNSGRWRDTQYF.